Below, 23 T cell receptor beta chains from the same sample are listed, as sequenced in a study of identical twins. Via MiXCR, TCRdb re-called the 5' RACE reads, giving one row per CDR3 protein. The top ten clones hold around 13% of a sample with some 790,000 distinct CDR3 sequences, 18% of them seen once. These same records also appear under a second study, on T cells expressing NK-cell markers.

The sample consisted of PBMCs. The receptors were sampled from a woman between 18 and 29 years old in good health.

This clonotype occurred a few times. This sequence joins TRBV7-2 and TRBJ2-1; 9 positions match TRBD2. This CDR3 spans 14 amino acids. Per the germline V gene, CDR1 is SGHTA and CDR2 is FQGNSA. Trimming took 6 bases from V and 2 from J; bases not matched to a gene: 2. The CDR3 sequence: CASRGGRAYNEQFF. CDR3 nucleotides: TGTGCCAGCAGGGGCGGGAGGGCCTACAATGAGCAGTTCTTC.

This clonotype was observed a handful of times. V and J are TRBV20-1 and TRBJ2-3, with 10 bases that match TRBD2. CDR1 and CDR2 (germline): DFQATT, SNEGSKA (reference sequence). Trimming removed 1 base from V and 0 bases from J; junction bases left unmatched: 7. The CDR3 is 17 amino acids. CDR3 sequence: CSARGGLAATSTDTQYF. CDR3 sequence (DNA): TGCAGTGCTAGAGGAGGACTAGCGGCGACTAGCACAGATACGCAGTATTTT.

The rearrangement uses TRBV20-1 and TRBJ2-2; D not certain. CDR1 is DFQATT, CDR2 SNEGSKA, per germline (reference sequence). The CDR3 spans 12 residues. Trimming removed 1 base from V and 6 bases from J, with 6 bases in between. CDR3 region: CSARGAAGELFF. For the CDR3, the DNA is TGCAGTGCTAGAGGGGCCGCCGGGGAGCTGTTTTTT.

This clonotype was observed a few times. J is TRBJ1-1 and V is TRBV7-2, with D perhaps matching TRBD1 (5 bases). The germline CDR1 and CDR2 sequences are SGHTA and FQGNSA. The CDR3 totals 16 residues. The V and J ends lost 6 bases and 4 bases respectively, with 21 bases between them. CDR3 sequence (DNA): TGTGCCAGCAGATTAAGCCGGGACCCGGGGGGCACTGAAGCTTTCTTT. Protein product: CASRLSRDPGGTEAFF.

The chain uses TRBV12-3 or TRBV12-4 and TRBJ1-2, with D maybe TRBD1 (5 bases). V was shortened by 2 bases and J by 7 bases, with 17 bases between the two germline ends. The CDR3 extends over 15 amino acids. The CDR3 DNA is TGTGCCAGCAGTTTAACCCCCCAGGGAGGGCCTGGCTACACCTTC. This encodes CASSLTPQGGPGYTF.

The chain joins TRBV12-5 to TRBJ1-4; 10 bases map to TRBD1. The CDR3 extends over 14 amino acids. V shed 6 bases, J shed 6 bases, and the junction held 4 bases outside the gene matches. CDR1 is LGHNT and CDR2 is FRNRAP in the germline V gene. The CDR3 DNA sequence: TGTGCTAGTGGCCCCGGGACAGGGGATGAAAAACTGTTTTTT. Its protein product is CASGPGTGDEKLFF.

The rearrangement uses TRBV6-5 and TRBJ2-7, with a tentative D call TRBD1 (5 bases). The CDR3 spans 14 residues. Germline V gene data show CDR1 as MNHEY and CDR2 as SVGAGI. Trimming stripped 4 bases from V and 5 bases from J, with 15 bases between. CDR3 sequence reads: CASSLRQGKNEQYF. In DNA, the CDR3 is TGTGCCAGCAGTTTACGTCAGGGTAAGAACGAGCAGTACTTC.

This clonotype has only a few counts. The genes are TRBV6-1 and TRBJ1-2; possibly TRBD1 for D (5 bases). Deletions cut 3 bases from V and 4 bases from J, with 9 bases between. This CDR3 region has 13 residues. The germline gives CDR1 MNHNS, CDR2 SASEGT. CDR3 DNA: TGTGCCAGCAGTGACCTTGACAGCTATGGCTACACCTTC. It specifies CASSDLDSYGYTF.

V is TRBV19 and J is TRBJ2-5, with D tentatively TRBD2 (6 bases). Between the trimmed V and J ends, which lost 6 bases and 2 bases, there was a span of 16 bases. Germline loops: CDR1 LNHDA, CDR2 SQIVND (reference sequence). This CDR3 is 15 amino acids long. The CDR3 reads CASREQRAPQETQYF. The DNA for the CDR3 is TGTGCCAGTAGGGAGCAGCGGGCCCCACAAGAGACCCAGTACTTC.

This clonotype was detected only a few times. The rearrangement links TRBV7-6 to TRBJ1-1; D ambiguous. This CDR3 comprises 15 residues. CDR1 and CDR2 from the germline V gene are SGHVS and FNYEAQ. V was cut by 0 bases and J by 6 bases, with 14 bases left in between. The CDR3 DNA reads as TGTGCCAGCAGCTTAGCGGAGGGTTCGGAGGCTGAAGCTTTCTTT. Amino acids: CASSLAEGSEAEAFF.

The genes are TRBV19 and TRBJ1-6; D is unclear. V shed 10 bases and J shed 11 bases, with 15 bases lying between them. The CDR3 has 12 amino acids. Germline assignment: CDR1 LNHDA and CDR2 SQIVND (reference sequence). DNA for the CDR3: TGTGCCACCGGCATGAACCCCCCACCCCTCCACTTT. Its protein product is CATGMNPPPLHF.

The J gene is TRBJ1-2, the V gene TRBV29-1; 9 bases map to TRBD1. Looked up from germline, CDR1 is SQVTM and CDR2 is ANQGSEA. The CDR3 is 17 residues long. V trimming: 6 bases; J trimming: 2 bases; junction bases outside the gene matches: 16. This CDR3 is CSVDQQGAIPANYGYTF. The CDR3 DNA reads as TGCAGCGTGGACCAACAGGGGGCGATCCCGGCCAACTATGGCTACACCTTC.

The chain carries TRBV12-3 or TRBV12-4 and TRBJ1-4; D is possibly TRBD1 (5 bases). Trimming pared 6 bases from V and 8 bases from J, leaving 13 bases between. CDR3 length: 13 residues. In DNA form, the CDR3 reads TGTGCCAGCAGACTCCCGGGGGACGAAAAACTGTTTTTT. Amino acids: CASRLPGDEKLFF.

This clonotype has only a few counts. This chain links TRBV12-3 or TRBV12-4 with TRBJ2-3; no definite D call. The V gene lost 1 base and the J gene lost 0 bases, with 14 bases spanning the gap. The CDR3 runs 17 residues. The CDR3 DNA sequence: TGTGCCAGCAGTTTAGGTACGGGTTTTCTAAGCACAGATACGCAGTATTTT. Protein: CASSLGTGFLSTDTQYF.

This sequence joins TRBV5-6 and TRBJ2-3; 12 bases match TRBD2. The CDR3 is 16 residues long. The trim removed 3 bases at V and 3 bases at J, leaving 5 bases unmatched. Germline V gene lookup returns CDR1 SGHDT and CDR2 YYEEEE. CDR3 DNA: TGTGCCAGCAGCTCACCAGGACTAGCGGGGACAGATACGCAGTATTTT. Residues: CASSSPGLAGTDTQYF.

This clonotype turned up a few times. The chain couples TRBV6-1 to TRBJ2-1, with D tentatively TRBD2 (6 bases). The V end lost 6 bases, the J end lost 8 bases, and 14 bases lay between the germline ends. CDR3 length: 13 amino acids. Germline assignment: CDR1 MNHNS and CDR2 SASEGT. DNA for the CDR3: TGTGCCAGCAGGTGGAACAGCGGGCATGAGCAGTTCTTC. Translating gives CASRWNSGHEQFF.

The V call is TRBV29-1, the J call TRBJ2-1; no definite D call. Trimming removed 8 bases from V and 4 bases from J, with 15 bases in between. The CDR3 runs 13 residues. Germline V gene lookup returns CDR1 SQVTM and CDR2 ANQGSEA. The CDR3 DNA sequence: TGCAGCCTAAAGCTTACCTGGTACAATGAGCAGTTCTTC. Protein: CSLKLTWYNEQFF.

This rearrangement joins TRBV6-2 or TRBV6-3 to TRBJ2-1, with 7 bases identical to TRBD1. Germline V CDR1 and CDR2: MNHEY, SVGEGT. CDR3 length: 17 amino acids. With 0 bases clipped from V and 4 bases from J, the junction kept 9 bases outside the gene matches. CDR3 nucleotides: TGTGCCAGCAGTTACTCCCCCCTGACAGGGATTTACAATGAGCAGTTCTTC. Protein sequence: CASSYSPLTGIYNEQFF.

This clonotype was detected a few times. The chain joins TRBV5-5 to TRBJ2-2, with TRBD2 matching over 9 bases. This CDR3 is 15 amino acids long. V lost 4 bases, J lost 4 bases, and 5 bases stayed unmatched. Per germline, CDR1 SGHKS and CDR2 YYEKEE (reference sequence). Written as DNA, the CDR3 is TGTGCCAGCAGCCGGACTAGCGACTCCACCGGGGAGCTGTTTTTT. This encodes CASSRTSDSTGELFF.

V and J are TRBV11-2 and TRBJ2-7; D may be TRBD1 or TRBD2 (5 bases each). V lost 5 bases and J lost 2, with 16 bases in between. The CDR3 has 15 amino acids. Germline CDR1 is SGHAT and CDR2 is FQNNGV. CDR3 in DNA: TGTGCCAGCAGCCCCCAAGTGGGGGTCCCCTACGAGCAGTACTTC. It is translated as CASSPQVGVPYEQYF.

The rearrangement joins TRBV4-1 to TRBJ1-1; D gene ambiguous. The CDR3 is 13 residues long. V shed 1 base and J shed 5 bases, with 8 bases lying between them. Germline V CDR1 and CDR2: MGHRA, YSYEKL. The CDR3 DNA is TGCGCCAGCAGCCAAGGGCTGGGAACTGAAGCTTTCTTT. This translates into CASSQGLGTEAFF.

This clonotype was observed a handful of times. The CDR3 nucleotides are TGCAGCGTCCGCAACCCGGTACAAGAGACCCAGTACTTC. Protein sequence: CSVRNPVQETQYF. The chain employs TRBV29-1 and TRBJ2-5; D gene unclear. The CDR3 extends over 13 amino acids. V was cut by 6 bases and J by 2 bases, with 13 bases left in between. Germline-derived CDR1 and CDR2 are SQVTM and ANQGSEA. Supplemented by reference TRBV29-1 and TRBJ2-5, the full variable domain reads SAVISQKPSRDICQRGTSLTIQCQVDSQVTMMFWYRQQPGQSLTLIATANQGSEATYESGFVIDKFPISRPNLTFSTLTVSNMSPEDSSIYLCSVRNPVQETQYFGPGTRLLVL.

This clonotype has only a few counts. J is TRBJ2-7 and V is TRBV18, with D possibly TRBD1 on 5 matching bases. Deletions cut 1 base from V and 3 bases from J, with 16 bases between. The CDR3 has 16 residues. Germline CDR1 is KGHSH and CDR2 is LQKENI. As DNA, the CDR3 is TGTGCCAGCTCACCACGTAGGACAAGAGTTTTCTACGAGCAGTACTTC. Encoded protein: CASSPRRTRVFYEQYF.